The T cell receptor (beta chain) under discussion was sequenced for a study of T cell changes during pregnancy in multiple sclerosis. The assay was immunoSEQ multiplex PCR, and TCRdb's table has in-frame clones only and misses some. The sample lists approximately 88,000 clones; around 92% were seen once. There are 17 residues in the CDR3. V shed 1 base and J 9 bases; nucleotides not matched to a gene: 14. Germline V CDR1 and CDR2: LGHNA, YNFKEQ. The sequenced sample was peripheral blood, obtained in the first trimester of pregnancy. The rearrangement uses TRBV4-2 and TRBJ2-1; 8 bases map to TRBD2. This clonotype was sampled from a female donor with multiple sclerosis, enrolled in a pregnancy study. This CDR3 is CASSQGLGTSAVFEQFF. Here the CDR3 DNA reads TGTGCCAGCAGCCAAGGATTGGGGACTAGTGCCGTATTTGAGCAGTTCTTC.